These 22 T cell receptor beta chains came from one sample sequenced in a study of blood T cell repertoires in COVID-19. Some clones are missing from TCRdb's copy, which holds only in-frame ones; the method was immunoSEQ multiplex PCR. The table has approximately 240,000 clones, around 90% seen once. Sequencing was performed on peripheral blood. The receptors derive from a woman aged 18 to 35 who had recovered from COVID-19.

The chain carries TRBV6-5 and TRBJ1-1; the D is unclear. Trimming stripped 6 bases from V and 1 base from J, with 12 bases between. The CDR3 is 14 amino acids. Per the germline V gene, CDR1 is MNHEY and CDR2 is SVGAGI. The CDR3 region has the DNA TGTGCCAGCAGGAGGGCCCGGGGGAACACTGAAGCTTTCTTT. It translates to CASRRARGNTEAFF.

V gene TRBV10-3 combines with J gene TRBJ1-5; D possibly corresponds to TRBD1 (5 bases). This CDR3 has 14 residues. CDR1 is ENHRY, CDR2 SYGVKD, per germline. Trimming shortened V by 3 bases and J by 4 bases, and 10 bases separated the two germline ends. CDR3 nucleotides: TGTGCCATCAGTGACAGGGTACAGAATCAGCCCCAGCATTTT. Translated: CAISDRVQNQPQHF.

The chain couples TRBV2 to TRBJ2-3; 11 bases fit TRBD1. The CDR3 extends over 15 amino acids. V lost 9 bases, J lost 6 bases, and 11 bases stayed unmatched. Germline V CDR1 and CDR2: SNHLY, FYNNEI. CDR3 sequence reads: CARTWTGGVRDTQYF. CDR3 DNA sequence: TGTGCCAGAACCTGGACAGGGGGCGTGAGGGATACGCAGTATTTT.

V and J are TRBV10-1 and TRBJ2-2, with D maybe TRBD2 (6 bases). The CDR3 loop spans 18 amino acids. CDR1 and CDR2 from the germline V gene are WNHNN and SYGVQD (reference sequence). With 5 bases removed from V and 6 bases from J, the gap between germline ends came to 25 bases. The CDR3 DNA sequence: TGCGCCAGCAGTCCTTACTTGGGGGAGGCCGGGATAGCCGGGGAGCTGTTTTTT. Residues: CASSPYLGEAGIAGELFF.

About this clone itself: The same CDR3 also results from other DNA sequences found in this sample. The V call is TRBV12-3 or TRBV12-4, the J call TRBJ1-2; D is perhaps TRBD1 (6 bases). The CDR3 is made up of 13 amino acids. Trimming took off 6 bases at V and 2 bases at J, with 10 bases between the two ends. CDR3 region: CASSPGQNYGYTF. CDR3 nucleotides: TGTGCCAGCAGCCCTGGACAGAACTATGGCTACACCTTC.

Only a few counts were recorded for this clone. The chain is built from TRBV9 and TRBJ2-7; 12 nucleotides line up with TRBD2. Unmatched junction bases numbered 5, after V lost 3 bases and J lost 4 bases. Germline V gives CDR1 SGDLS, CDR2 YYNGEE. CDR3 length equals 15 residues. The CDR3 DNA sequence: TGTGCCAGCAGCGCCGGACTAGCGGGACGGTACGAGCAGTACTTC. This codes for CASSAGLAGRYEQYF.

This chain uses TRBV7-7 with TRBJ1-2; unclear D gene. Germline CDR1 reads SSHAT; CDR2 reads FNYEAQ (reference sequence). V was trimmed by 5 bases and J by 1 base, leaving 8 bases between them. The CDR3 contains 13 residues. The CDR3 loop is CASSETHNYGYTF. The CDR3 DNA is TGTGCCAGCAGCGAGACACATAACTATGGCTACACCTTC. Based on the CDR3 plus reference TRBV7-7 and TRBJ1-2, the full variable domain is GAGVSQSPRYKVTKRGQDVTLRCDPISSHATLYWYQQALGQGPEFLTYFNYEAQPDKSGLPSDRFSAERPEGSISTLTIQRTEQRDSAMYRCASSETHNYGYTFGSGTRLTVV.

The chain is built from TRBV9 and TRBJ2-3; possibly TRBD2 for D (6 bases). This CDR3 comprises 15 residues. Germline V gene lookup returns CDR1 SGDLS and CDR2 YYNGEE. The germline V and J ends were trimmed by 2 bases and 2 bases, with 12 bases remaining between them. In DNA form, the CDR3 reads TGTGCCAGCAGCGTCTCGGGAGACGTCACAGATACGCAGTATTTT. This sequence encodes CASSVSGDVTDTQYF.

The genes are TRBV5-1 and TRBJ1-1; 7 bases match TRBD1. This CDR3 is built from 16 residues. The ends lost 4 bases at V and 1 base at J; junction bases unmatched: 10. Germline CDR1 is SGHRS and CDR2 is YFSETQ. CDR3 loop: CASSPFPGTENTEAFF. CDR3 DNA sequence: TGCGCCAGCAGCCCCTTTCCTGGGACAGAGAACACTGAAGCTTTCTTT.

This clone was observed a handful of times. This chain connects TRBV5-8 to TRBJ1-5, with no clear D. This CDR3 has 12 residues. V shed 0 bases and J shed 8 bases, with 6 bases lying between them. In germline, CDR1 is SGHTS, CDR2 YDEGEE. The CDR3 DNA follows: TGTGCCAGCAGCTTGGTGGCAGAGCCCCAGCATTTT. Its protein product is CASSLVAEPQHF.

As for this clone: Relative to the germline gene, one junction end is altered; a read error may explain this. The rearrangement links TRBV25-1 to TRBJ1-1, with TRBD1 as a possible D gene (6 bases). Germline CDR1 is MGHDK and CDR2 is SYGVNS. This CDR3 is 15 amino acids long. Here the CDR3 reads CASSGHRAPNPEAFF. The CDR3 DNA is TGTGCCAGCAGTGGGCACAGGGCCCCGAACCCTGAAGCTTTCTTT.

For the CDR3, the DNA is TGTGCCAGCAGTGAAGCGCTGAGCAGGCACTATGGCTACACCTTC. Protein: CASSEALSRHYGYTF. The genes are TRBV2 and TRBJ1-2; D gene uncertain. CDR3 length equals 15 residues. Per germline, CDR1 SNHLY and CDR2 FYNNEI. The germline V and J ends were trimmed by 0 bases and 3 bases, with 11 bases remaining between them.

CDR3 in amino acids: CAISSSVGGLGNTIYF. For the CDR3, the DNA is TGTGCCATCAGCTCAAGCGTCGGGGGGCTAGGAAACACCATATATTTT. The rearrangement links TRBV10-3 to TRBJ1-3, with D maybe TRBD1 (6 bases). Germline loops: CDR1 ENHRY, CDR2 SYGVKD. The CDR3 length is 16 residues. The V end was cut by 6 bases, the J end by 4 bases, with 19 bases between.

V usage is TRBV18 and J usage is TRBJ1-5; 8 bases match TRBD1. The germline V gene has CDR1 KGHSH and CDR2 LQKENI. J was trimmed by 7 bases and V by 3 bases; bases with no gene match: 5. This CDR3 has 14 residues. The CDR3 DNA sequence: TGTGCCAGCTCACCCCCGGGACAGGAGCAGCCCCAGCATTTT. Translation gives CASSPPGQEQPQHF. The variable domain in full, completed from reference TRBV18 and TRBJ1-5, reads NAGVMQNPRHLVRRRGQEARLRCSPMKGHSHVYWYRQLPEEGLKFMVYLQKENIIDESGMPKERFSAEFPKEGPSILRIQQVVRGDSAAYFCASSPPGQEQPQHFGDGTRLSIL.

The V and J genes are TRBV9 and TRBJ2-7; D perhaps matches TRBD2 (6 bases). From germline, CDR1 is SGDLS and CDR2 YYNGEE. The CDR3 loop spans 15 amino acids. V gave up 0 bases and J gave up 4 bases, with 14 bases separating them. This CDR3 reads CASSVDGGTLYEQYF. The CDR3 nucleotides read TGTGCCAGCAGCGTAGACGGCGGGACGTTATACGAGCAGTACTTC.

This clone occurred once. The rearrangement uses TRBV13 and TRBJ2-1; 16 bases fit TRBD2. Per the germline V gene, CDR1 is PRHDT and CDR2 is FYEKMQ (reference sequence). This CDR3 region has 15 residues. Trimming at V came to 6 bases and at J to 12 bases, leaving 8 bases not matched to a gene. For the CDR3, the DNA is TGTGCCAGCAGTCAGGGACTAGCGGGAGGGGAAGGGCAGTTCTTC. It translates to CASSQGLAGGEGQFF.

The V and J genes are TRBV11-2 and TRBJ1-1, with 8 bases aligning to TRBD1. The CDR3 contains 15 residues. Trimming cost V 4 bases and J 0 bases; bases outside gene matches: 4. Germline CDR1 SGHAT, CDR2 FQNNGV. CDR3 nucleotides: TGTGCCAGCAGCTCTAGACAGGGGATGAACACTGAAGCTTTCTTT. Its protein is CASSSRQGMNTEAFF. The full variable domain, completed using reference TRBV11-2 and TRBJ1-1, is EAGVAQSPRYKIIEKRQSVAFWCNPISGHATLYWYQQILGQGPKLLIQFQNNGVVDDSQLPKDRFSAERLKGVDSTLKIQPAKLEDSAVYLCASSSRQGMNTEAFFGQGTRLTVV.

For this clone: At one boundary the junction diverges from the germline segment, which might be a read error. The V and J genes are TRBV24-1 and TRBJ2-1, with 8 bases aligning to TRBD1. This CDR3 comprises 12 residues. Per the germline V gene, CDR1 is KGHDR and CDR2 is SFDVKD. The CDR3 DNA reads TGTGCCACCAGTGATTTGCAGGGGGCAGAAATCTTC. This encodes CATSDLQGAEIF.

This clone showed up just once. The chain carries TRBV7-2 and TRBJ1-3, with D tentatively TRBD1 (5 bases). Germline V CDR1 and CDR2: SGHTA, FQGNSA. This CDR3 spans 13 amino acids. The V end was cut by 3 bases, the J end by 6 bases, with 9 bases between. The CDR3 is CASSLGLSNTIYF. The CDR3 region has the DNA TGTGCCAGCAGCTTGGGACTGTCAAACACCATATATTTT.

This clone turned up a few times. The chain joins TRBV7-2 to TRBJ1-5; 9 bases are shared with TRBD1. The V segment lost 0 bases and the J segment 3 bases; nucleotides outside the gene matches: 3. This CDR3 has 16 residues. From germline, CDR1 is SGHTA and CDR2 FQGNSA. The CDR3 spells CASSLAWTGANQPQHF. The CDR3 DNA follows: TGTGCCAGCAGCTTAGCGTGGACAGGGGCCAATCAGCCCCAGCATTTT.

The V gene is TRBV30, the J gene TRBJ2-7; the match to TRBD1 covers 10 bases. This CDR3 region has 13 residues. Losses at the gene ends were 5 bases for V and 8 bases for J; bases not matched to a gene: 9. The germline V gene encodes CDR1 GTSNPN and CDR2 SVGIG (reference sequence). CDR3 DNA sequence: TGTGCCTGGGACCCGGGACAGGGGACTCAGCAGTACTTC. The encoded protein is CAWDPGQGTQQYF.

The rearrangement uses TRBV2 and TRBJ1-2; 12 bases map to TRBD1. Germline V gives CDR1 SNHLY, CDR2 FYNNEI. This CDR3 comprises 13 residues. V was clipped by 6 bases and J by 8 bases; unmatched bases: 4. The CDR3 DNA is TGTGCCAGCAGGGGACAGGGGGCGGAAGGCTACACCTTC. It yields the protein CASRGQGAEGYTF.